This T cell receptor (beta chain) was obtained from a study of blood T cell repertoires in COVID-19. This CDR3 has 13 amino acids. Germline-derived CDR1 and CDR2 are SGHRS and YFSETQ. V was shortened by 4 bases and J by 5 bases, with 7 bases between the two germline ends. Sequencing used immunoSEQ multiplex PCR; TCRdb keeps in-frame clones, though not all of them. This sample has some 170,000 clones; under 80% occur once, and the top ten carry around 3%. This clone was counted a few times. The chain links TRBV5-1 to TRBJ1-6; tentatively, D is TRBD1 (6 bases). The clonotype originates from a man between 65 and 80 years old with acute or convalescent COVID-19. The specimen sequenced was peripheral blood. The CDR3 nucleotides are TGCGCCAGCAGCCGGGACAATAATTCACCCCTCCACTTT. Protein: CASSRDNNSPLHF.